The 11 T cell receptor beta chains below all came from one sample that was sequenced in a study of T-cell reconstitution after alpha-beta-depleted transplantation in children. Unique molecular identifiers were incorporated when the TCRbeta library was constructed. TCRdb re-called the PCR reads through MiXCR, storing one row per CDR3 protein. The sample holds a few hundred thousand distinct CDR3 sequences, under 15% seen once. The starting material was PBMCs, mostly from graft donor cells, obtained 360 days after TCRalphabeta/CD19-depleted stem cell transplant. The receptors stem from a male patient between 10 and 17 years old who had a stem cell transplant for acute myeloid leukemia, so the T cells may come from the graft donor.

The sample holds a few counts of this clonotype. The chain has TRBV29-1 and TRBJ2-4, with TRBD2 identical over 10 bases. Germline trimming cut 1 base from V and 8 bases from J; bases unmatched to any gene: 5. CDR1 SQVTM and CDR2 ANQGSEA come from the germline V gene. CDR3 length equals 14 residues. The DNA for the CDR3 is TGCAGCGTTGAAGGCGAGCTAGCGGGAGACATTCAGTACTTC. Amino acid sequence: CSVEGELAGDIQYF.

The J gene is TRBJ2-1, the V gene TRBV7-2; 9 positions match TRBD1. V lost 1 base to trimming and J lost 4 bases; unmatched junction nucleotides: 5. The CDR3 runs to 16 residues. Germline V lookup: CDR1 SGHTA, CDR2 FQGNSA. The CDR3 DNA is TGTGCCAGCAGCTTAGTGGGACAGGGTTATTACAATGAGCAGTTCTTC. Encoded protein: CASSLVGQGYYNEQFF.

This clonotype has only a few counts. CDR3 DNA: TGTGCCAGCAGCTTAAGAAGAGGAATTTCTGTGAATGAGCAGTTCTTC. Protein product: CASSLRRGISVNEQFF. The genes are TRBV11-2 and TRBJ2-1; D uncertain. CDR1 is SGHAT, CDR2 FQNNGV, per germline. V was shortened by 2 bases and J by 7 bases, with 18 bases between the two germline ends. There are 16 residues in the CDR3.

This clonotype occurred a few times. The V gene is TRBV12-3 or TRBV12-4, the J gene TRBJ1-2, with D possibly matching TRBD1 (5 bases). The CDR3 is 14 residues long. V was pared by 2 bases and J by 8 bases, with 15 bases between. The CDR3 DNA is TGTGCCAGCAGTTTAAAGGGGACGACGGGAGGCTACACCTTC. Amino acids: CASSLKGTTGGYTF.

The chain recombines TRBV20-1 with TRBJ2-1, with D unclear. The CDR3 extends over 11 amino acids. The V gene lost 4 bases and the J gene lost 7 bases, with 8 bases spanning the gap. Germline CDR1 reads DFQATT; CDR2 reads SNEGSKA (reference sequence). CDR3 in amino acids: CSAIRINEQFF. Written as DNA, the CDR3 is TGCAGTGCTATCAGGATAAATGAGCAGTTCTTC.

This clonotype has ten or more counts. This chain links TRBV27 with TRBJ2-1; the match to TRBD2 covers 13 bases. V lost 0 bases, J lost 4 bases, and 3 bases stayed unmatched. Germline V lookup: CDR1 MNHEY, CDR2 SMNVEV (reference sequence). This CDR3 has 17 amino acids. CDR3 sequence (DNA): TGTGCCAGCAGTTTATCGGGACTAGCGGGAAGGTACAATGAGCAGTTCTTC. Residues: CASSLSGLAGRYNEQFF.

The rearrangement uses TRBV29-1 and TRBJ2-7, with D perhaps matching TRBD1 (7 bases). The germline V gene encodes CDR1 SQVTM and CDR2 ANQGSEA. V shed 4 bases and J shed 2 bases, with 15 bases lying between them. This CDR3 has 14 amino acids. CDR3 sequence reads: CSVGGGTATYEQYF. The CDR3 nucleotides are TGCAGCGTTGGCGGCGGGACAGCTACCTACGAGCAGTACTTC.

V gene TRBV7-8 combines with J gene TRBJ2-7; the match to TRBD1 covers 8 bases. CDR1 is SGHVS, CDR2 FQNEAQ, per germline. V dropped 4 bases and J dropped 2; count of bases not matched to a gene: 19. The CDR3 is made up of 19 amino acids. CDR3 in amino acids: CASSSKGQDLPPPPYEQYF. CDR3 DNA: TGTGCCAGCAGCTCTAAGGGACAGGATCTTCCTCCCCCTCCCTACGAGCAGTACTTC.

V usage is TRBV7-2 and J usage is TRBJ2-3; 8 positions match TRBD1. This CDR3 contains 15 residues. CDR1 and CDR2 from the germline V gene are SGHTA and FQGNSA. J gave up 0 bases and V 4 bases, and 3 bases lay outside the gene matches. The CDR3 spells CASSSWTGSTDTQYF. The DNA for the CDR3 is TGTGCCAGCAGCTCCTGGACAGGGAGCACAGATACGCAGTATTTT.

This clonotype was seen many times. The chain uses TRBV6-2 or TRBV6-3 and TRBJ2-7; 13 bases match TRBD2. Germline CDR1 reads MNHEY; CDR2 reads SVGEGT. With V trimmed by 5 bases and J by 7 bases, 2 bases remained unmatched. The CDR3 consists of 13 residues. The CDR3: CASSGLAGVEQYF. CDR3 DNA: TGTGCCAGCAGTGGACTAGCGGGAGTTGAGCAGTACTTC.

This clonotype has more than one count but fewer than ten. The V call is TRBV7-9, the J call TRBJ2-2, with 7 bases lining up with TRBD1. After removal of 11 bases from V and 3 bases from J, the junction contained 15 bases not matched to a gene. Per germline, CDR1 SEHNR and CDR2 FQNEAQ (reference sequence). This CDR3 spans 16 amino acids. CDR3 DNA: TGTGCCTCCGGCCCAGTTGACAGGGTCGACACCGGGGAGCTGTTTTTT. This translates into CASGPVDRVDTGELFF.